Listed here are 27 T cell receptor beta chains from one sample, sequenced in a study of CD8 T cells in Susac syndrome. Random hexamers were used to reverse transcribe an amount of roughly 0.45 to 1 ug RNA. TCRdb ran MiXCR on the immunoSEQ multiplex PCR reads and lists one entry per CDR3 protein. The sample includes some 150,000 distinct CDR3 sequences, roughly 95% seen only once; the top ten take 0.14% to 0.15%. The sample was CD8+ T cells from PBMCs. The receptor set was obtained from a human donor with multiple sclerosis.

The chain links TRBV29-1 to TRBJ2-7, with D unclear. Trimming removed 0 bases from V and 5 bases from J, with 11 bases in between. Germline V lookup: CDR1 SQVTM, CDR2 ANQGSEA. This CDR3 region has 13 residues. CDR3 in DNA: TGCAGCGTTGAAGATACACGAAAGGACGAGCAGTACTTC. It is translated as CSVEDTRKDEQYF.

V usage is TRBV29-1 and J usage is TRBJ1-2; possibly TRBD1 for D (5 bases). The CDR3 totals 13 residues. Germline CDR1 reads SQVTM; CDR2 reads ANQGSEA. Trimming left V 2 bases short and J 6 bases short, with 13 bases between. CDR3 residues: CSVENRQGDGYTF. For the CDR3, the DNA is TGCAGCGTTGAAAATCGGCAGGGTGATGGCTACACCTTC. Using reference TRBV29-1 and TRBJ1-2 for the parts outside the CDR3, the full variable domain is SAVISQKPSRDICQRGTSLTIQCQVDSQVTMMFWYRQQPGQSLTLIATANQGSEATYESGFVIDKFPISRPNLTFSTLTVSNMSPEDSSIYLCSVENRQGDGYTFGSGTRLTVV.

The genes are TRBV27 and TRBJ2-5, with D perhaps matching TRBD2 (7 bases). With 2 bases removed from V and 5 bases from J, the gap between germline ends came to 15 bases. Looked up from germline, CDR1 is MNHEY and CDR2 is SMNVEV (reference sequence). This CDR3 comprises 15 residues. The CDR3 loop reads CASSLRGGRSETQYF. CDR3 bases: TGTGCCAGCAGTTTAAGGGGGGGGCGTTCTGAGACCCAGTACTTC.

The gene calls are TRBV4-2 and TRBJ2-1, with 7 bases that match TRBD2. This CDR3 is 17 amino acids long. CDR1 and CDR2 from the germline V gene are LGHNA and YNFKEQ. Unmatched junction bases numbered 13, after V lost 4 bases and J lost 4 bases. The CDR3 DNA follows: TGTGCCAGCAGCCGGAGGGACGGGGGGATACAATACAATGAGCAGTTCTTC. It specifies CASSRRDGGIQYNEQFF.

As DNA, the CDR3 is TGCAGCGCCGGACAGGGGAACTACAATGAGCAGTTCTTC. It translates to CSAGQGNYNEQFF. The chain couples TRBV29-1 to TRBJ2-1, with TRBD1 matching over 9 bases. Germline V gene lookup returns CDR1 SQVTM and CDR2 ANQGSEA. Germline trimming cut 7 bases from V and 3 bases from J; bases unmatched to any gene: 4. The CDR3 contains 13 residues.

The CDR3: CASTPGAGTDTQYF. CDR3 sequence (DNA): TGTGCCAGCACCCCGGGGGCCGGCACAGATACGCAGTATTTT. The V and J genes are TRBV5-6 and TRBJ2-3, with D perhaps given as TRBD1 or TRBD2 (6 bases each). The germline V and J ends were trimmed by 6 bases and 1 base, with 12 bases remaining between them. CDR3 length: 14 residues. The germline V gene encodes CDR1 SGHDT and CDR2 YYEEEE.

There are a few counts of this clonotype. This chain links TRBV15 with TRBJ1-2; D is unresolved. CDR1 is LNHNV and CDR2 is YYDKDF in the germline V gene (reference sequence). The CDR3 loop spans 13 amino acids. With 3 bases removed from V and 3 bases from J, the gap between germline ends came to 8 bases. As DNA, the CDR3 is TGTGCCACCAGCAGGGGTGGTGACTATGGCTACACCTTC. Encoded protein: CATSRGGDYGYTF.

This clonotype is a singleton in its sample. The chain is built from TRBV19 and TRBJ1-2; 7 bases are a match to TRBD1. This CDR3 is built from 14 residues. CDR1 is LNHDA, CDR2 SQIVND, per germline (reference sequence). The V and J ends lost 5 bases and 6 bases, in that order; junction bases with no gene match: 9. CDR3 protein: CASSETRGGDGYTF. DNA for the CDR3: TGTGCCAGTAGTGAGACCAGGGGGGGCGATGGCTACACCTTC.

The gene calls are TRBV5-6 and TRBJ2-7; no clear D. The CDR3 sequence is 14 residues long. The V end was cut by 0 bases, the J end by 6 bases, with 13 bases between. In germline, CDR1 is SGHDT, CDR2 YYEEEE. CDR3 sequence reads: CASSLAGSPSEQYF. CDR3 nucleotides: TGTGCCAGCAGCTTGGCCGGTTCCCCCTCCGAGCAGTACTTC.

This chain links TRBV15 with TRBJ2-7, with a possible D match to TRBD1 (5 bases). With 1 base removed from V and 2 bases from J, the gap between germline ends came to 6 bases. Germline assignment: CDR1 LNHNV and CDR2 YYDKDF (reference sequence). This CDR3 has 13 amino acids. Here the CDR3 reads CATSRGQTYEQYV. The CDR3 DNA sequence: TGTGCCACCAGCAGAGGACAGACCTACGAGCAGTACGTC.

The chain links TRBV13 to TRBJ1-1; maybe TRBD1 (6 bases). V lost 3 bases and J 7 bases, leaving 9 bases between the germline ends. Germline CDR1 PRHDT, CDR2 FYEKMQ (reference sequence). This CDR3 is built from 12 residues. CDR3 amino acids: CASSFGGSEAFF. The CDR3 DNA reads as TGTGCCAGCAGCTTTGGGGGCAGTGAAGCTTTCTTT.

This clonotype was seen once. CDR3: CAWSVPRVGTGELFF. CDR3 coding DNA: TGTGCCTGGAGTGTACCCAGGGTGGGCACCGGGGAGCTGTTTTTT. The chain employs TRBV30 and TRBJ2-2; possible D gene TRBD1, 5 bases. CDR1 GTSNPN and CDR2 SVGIG come from the germline V gene (reference sequence). Trimming took 0 bases from V and 4 from J, leaving 12 bases between them. CDR3 length: 15 residues.

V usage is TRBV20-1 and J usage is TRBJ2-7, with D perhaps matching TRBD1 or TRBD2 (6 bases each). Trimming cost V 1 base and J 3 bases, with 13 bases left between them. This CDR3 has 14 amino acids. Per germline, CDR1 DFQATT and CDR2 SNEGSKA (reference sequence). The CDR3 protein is CSARAPEGVYEQYF. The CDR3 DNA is TGCAGTGCTAGAGCCCCGGAGGGGGTCTACGAGCAGTACTTC.

CDR3 nucleotides: TGCAGCGTTGAGCATACAGGGGACTACGAGCAGTACTTC. Protein sequence: CSVEHTGDYEQYF. The chain recombines TRBV29-1 with TRBJ2-7, with 7 bases matching TRBD1. This CDR3 has 13 residues. Germline CDR1 is SQVTM and CDR2 is ANQGSEA. Trimming took 3 bases from V and 3 from J; bases not matched to a gene: 5.

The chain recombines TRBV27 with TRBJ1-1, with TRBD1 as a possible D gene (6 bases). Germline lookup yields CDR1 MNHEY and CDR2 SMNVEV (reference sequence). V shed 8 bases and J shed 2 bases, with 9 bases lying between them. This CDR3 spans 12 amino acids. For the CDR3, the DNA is TGTGCCAGCGGGGACACTAACACTGAAGCTTTCTTT. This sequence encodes CASGDTNTEAFF.

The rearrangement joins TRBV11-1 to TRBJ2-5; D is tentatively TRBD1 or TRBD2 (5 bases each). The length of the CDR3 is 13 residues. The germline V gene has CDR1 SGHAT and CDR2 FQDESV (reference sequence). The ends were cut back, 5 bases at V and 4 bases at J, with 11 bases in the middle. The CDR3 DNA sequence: TGTGCCAGCAGCCAATCAGGGAGAGAGACCCAGTACTTC. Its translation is CASSQSGRETQYF. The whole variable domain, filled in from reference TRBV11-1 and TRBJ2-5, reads EAEVAQSPRYKITEKSQAVAFWCDPISGHATLYWYRQILGQGPELLVQFQDESVVDDSQLPKDRFSAERLKGVDSTLKIQPAELGDSAMYLCASSQSGRETQYFGPGTRLLVL.

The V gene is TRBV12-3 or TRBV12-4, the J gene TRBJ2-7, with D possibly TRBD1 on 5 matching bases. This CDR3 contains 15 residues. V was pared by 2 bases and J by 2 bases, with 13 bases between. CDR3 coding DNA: TGTGCCAGCAGTTTAACGGTGACAGACCCCTACGAGCAGTACTTC. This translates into CASSLTVTDPYEQYF.

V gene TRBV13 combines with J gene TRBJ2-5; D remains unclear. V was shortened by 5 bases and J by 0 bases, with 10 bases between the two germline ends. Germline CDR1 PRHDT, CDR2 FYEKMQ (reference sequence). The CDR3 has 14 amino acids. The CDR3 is CASSRATYQETQYF. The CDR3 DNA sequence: TGTGCCAGCAGCCGCGCCACGTACCAAGAGACCCAGTACTTC.

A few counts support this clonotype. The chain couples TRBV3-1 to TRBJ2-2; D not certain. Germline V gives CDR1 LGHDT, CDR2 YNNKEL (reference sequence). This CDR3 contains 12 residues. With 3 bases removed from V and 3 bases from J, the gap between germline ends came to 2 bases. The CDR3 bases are TGTGCCAGCAGCCAGGACACCGGGGAGCTGTTTTTT. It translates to CASSQDTGELFF.

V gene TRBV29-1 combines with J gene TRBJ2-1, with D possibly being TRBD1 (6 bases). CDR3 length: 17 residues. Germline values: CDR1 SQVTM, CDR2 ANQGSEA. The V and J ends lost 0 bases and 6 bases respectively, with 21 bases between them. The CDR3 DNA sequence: TGCAGCGTTGAAGATGGCATAGAACAGGGCTTTGGCAATGAGCAGTTCTTC. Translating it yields CSVEDGIEQGFGNEQFF.

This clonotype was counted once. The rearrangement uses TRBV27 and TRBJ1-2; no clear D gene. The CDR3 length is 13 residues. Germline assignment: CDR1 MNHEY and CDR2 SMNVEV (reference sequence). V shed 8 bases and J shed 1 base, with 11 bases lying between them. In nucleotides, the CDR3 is TGTGCCAGCGGCCCCCGGGATAACTATGGCTACACCTTC. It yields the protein CASGPRDNYGYTF.

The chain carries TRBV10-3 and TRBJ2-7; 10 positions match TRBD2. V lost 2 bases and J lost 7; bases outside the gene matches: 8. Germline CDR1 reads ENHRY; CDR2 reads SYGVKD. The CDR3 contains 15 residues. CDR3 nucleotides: TGTGCCATCAGTGAGCCGGGACTAGCGATTGATGAGCAGTACTTC. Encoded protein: CAISEPGLAIDEQYF.

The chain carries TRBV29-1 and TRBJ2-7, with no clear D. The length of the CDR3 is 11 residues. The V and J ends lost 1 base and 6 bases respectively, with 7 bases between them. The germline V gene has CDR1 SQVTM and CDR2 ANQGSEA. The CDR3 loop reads CSVEVFSEQYF. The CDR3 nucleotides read TGCAGCGTTGAAGTCTTCTCCGAGCAGTACTTC.

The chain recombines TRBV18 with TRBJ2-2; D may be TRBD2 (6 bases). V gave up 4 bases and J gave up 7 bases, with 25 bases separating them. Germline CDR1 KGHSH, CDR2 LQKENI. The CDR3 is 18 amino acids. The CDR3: CASSLDRGGSTRGGELFF. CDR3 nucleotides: TGTGCCAGCTCACTGGACCGGGGAGGCTCGACGAGGGGCGGGGAGCTGTTTTTT.

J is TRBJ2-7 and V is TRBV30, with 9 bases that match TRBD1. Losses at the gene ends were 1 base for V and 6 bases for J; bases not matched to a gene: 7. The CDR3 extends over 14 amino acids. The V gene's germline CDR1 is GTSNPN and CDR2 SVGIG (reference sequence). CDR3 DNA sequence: TGTGCCTGGAGTGATACCGGGACAGGGCCCGAGCAGTACGTC. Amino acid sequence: CAWSDTGTGPEQYV.

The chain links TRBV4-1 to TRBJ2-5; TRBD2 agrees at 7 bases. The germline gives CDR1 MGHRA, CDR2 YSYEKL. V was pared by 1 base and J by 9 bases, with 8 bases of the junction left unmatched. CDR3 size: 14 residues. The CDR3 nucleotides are TGCGCCAGCAGCCAAGTAAGCGGGGAAGGGCCCCAGTACTTC. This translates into CASSQVSGEGPQYF.

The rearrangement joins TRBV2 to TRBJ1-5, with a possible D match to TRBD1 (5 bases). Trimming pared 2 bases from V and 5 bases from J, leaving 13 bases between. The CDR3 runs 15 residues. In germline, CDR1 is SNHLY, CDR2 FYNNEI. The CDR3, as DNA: TGTGCCAGCAGTGAAAGTGGGGGGAAGTATCAGCCCCAGCATTTT. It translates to CASSESGGKYQPQHF.